These 19 T cell receptor beta chains were all obtained from the same sample, sequenced in a study of T-cell memory formation after mild COVID-19. TCRdb independently ran MiXCR on the 5' RACE reads; one entry per CDR3 protein. The table has tens of thousands of distinct CDR3 sequences, 9% to 9.5% seen once. The specimen was PBMCs or a T cell subset sorted from them (not recorded which). These receptors all stem from a young man who had mild COVID-19 (a few samples of this study predate the infection). Cell type and time point are not known.

This clonotype appeared a few times. This rearrangement joins TRBV5-4 to TRBJ2-1; a possible D gene is TRBD1 (8 bases). The CDR3 is 16 residues long. Trimming stripped 3 bases from V and 7 bases from J, with 20 bases between. Germline CDR1 is SGHNT and CDR2 is YYREEE (reference sequence). The CDR3 coding sequence is TGTGCCAGCAGCTCCACAGGGGGGGGTTGGGGGAATGAGCAGTTCTTC. This gives the protein CASSSTGGGWGNEQFF.

This clonotype has only a few counts. CDR3 in DNA: TGTGCCAGCCGAAGACAGCGGAATTCACCCCTCCACTTT. The encoded protein is CASRRQRNSPLHF. The chain employs TRBV28 and TRBJ1-6; tentatively, D is TRBD1 (5 bases). Trimming removed 8 bases at V and 7 bases at J, with 12 bases between. The CDR3 is 13 amino acids. Germline values: CDR1 MDHEN, CDR2 SYDVKM.

This clonotype was detected many times. This sequence joins TRBV5-1 and TRBJ2-3, with 7 positions matching TRBD1. The CDR3 consists of 16 residues. Per the germline V gene, CDR1 is SGHRS and CDR2 is YFSETQ. The V segment lost 0 bases and the J segment 3 bases; nucleotides outside the gene matches: 7. CDR3 sequence (DNA): TGCGCCAGCAGCTTGGGACAGGGTCGGTCGACAGATACGCAGTATTTT. This translates into CASSLGQGRSTDTQYF.

This clonotype has a handful of counts. The chain recombines TRBV29-1 with TRBJ2-3; D is unresolved. The CDR3 is made up of 13 amino acids. V dropped 6 bases and J dropped 0 bases, with 10 bases sitting between them. Germline loops: CDR1 SQVTM, CDR2 ANQGSEA. The CDR3 DNA sequence: TGCAGCGTATTTGGTTCGAGCACAGATACGCAGTATTTT. Its translation is CSVFGSSTDTQYF.

This clonotype turned up a few times. The chain recombines TRBV20-1 with TRBJ1-2; D ambiguous. Looked up from germline, CDR1 is DFQATT and CDR2 is SNEGSKA (reference sequence). V lost 3 bases and J 2 bases, leaving 7 bases between the germline ends. The CDR3 is 12 amino acids. CDR3 nucleotides: TGCAGTGCTAGGCCCAGGAACTATGGCTACACCTTC. Translation gives CSARPRNYGYTF.

This clonotype was seen only a few times. The rearrangement joins TRBV28 to TRBJ1-1, with D perhaps TRBD1 (6 bases). Per germline, CDR1 MDHEN and CDR2 SYDVKM. The CDR3 has 13 residues. V gave up 7 bases and J gave up 6 bases, with 15 bases separating them. CDR3 DNA: TGTGCCAGCACCAAGGGGGTTACAGCTGAAGCTTTCTTT. This codes for CASTKGVTAEAFF. The full variable domain, in which reference TRBV28 and TRBJ1-1 provide the parts outside the CDR3, is DVKVTQSSRYLVKRTGEKVFLECVQDMDHENMFWYRQDPGLGLRLIYFSYDVKMKEKGDIPEGYSVSREKKERFSLILESASTNQTSMYLCASTKGVTAEAFFGQGTRLTVV.

This clonotype was counted only a few times. This chain links TRBV7-8 with TRBJ2-6, with D unresolved. Trimming removed 5 bases at V and 1 base at J, with 3 bases between. The CDR3 has 13 amino acids. CDR1 and CDR2 from the germline V gene are SGHVS and FQNEAQ. The CDR3 region is CASSRSGANVLTF. The DNA of the CDR3 is TGTGCCAGCAGCCGGTCTGGGGCCAACGTCCTGACTTTC.

The genes are TRBV15 and TRBJ2-3; 7 bases match TRBD1. CDR1 is LNHNV and CDR2 is YYDKDF in the germline V gene (reference sequence). Trimming removed 5 bases from V and 0 bases from J; junction bases left unmatched: 5. The CDR3 contains 15 residues. The CDR3 sequence: CATSLLQGSTDTQYF. The CDR3 coding sequence is TGTGCCACCAGCTTACTACAGGGGAGCACAGATACGCAGTATTTT.

This clonotype was seen more than once but under ten times. The CDR3 region is CSVQRAANQPQHF. Here the CDR3 DNA reads TGCAGTGTTCAGCGGGCCGCTAATCAGCCCCAGCATTTT. The V and J genes are TRBV20-1 and TRBJ1-5; no clear D. CDR3 length: 13 amino acids. Germline CDR1 and CDR2: DFQATT and SNEGSKA (reference sequence). Trimming took off 7 bases at V and 4 bases at J, with 14 bases between the two ends.

This clonotype was seen more than once but under ten times. DNA of the CDR3: TGCGCCAGCAGCTTGCCGGGGGACTATGGCTACACCTTC. The encoded protein is CASSLPGDYGYTF. The rearrangement links TRBV5-1 to TRBJ1-2, with D possibly TRBD1 on 5 matching bases. Between the trimmed V and J ends, which lost 1 base and 3 bases, there was a span of 7 bases. The CDR3 is 13 residues long. The germline V gene encodes CDR1 SGHRS and CDR2 YFSETQ.

This clonotype was found many times. The V call is TRBV7-2, the J call TRBJ2-7, with 8 positions matching TRBD1. This CDR3 comprises 15 residues. V was pared by 3 bases and J by 5 bases, with 9 bases of the junction left unmatched. Germline V CDR1 and CDR2: SGHTA, FQGNSA. The DNA for the CDR3 is TGTGCCAGCAGCTTCCCTGACAGGGGAGGTAACGAGCAGTACTTC. Translated, it gives CASSFPDRGGNEQYF.

This clonotype was counted ten times or more. The CDR3 sequence: CASSLVGQNIQYF. The CDR3, as DNA: TGCGCCAGCAGCTTGGTGGGACAGAACATTCAGTACTTC. The chain employs TRBV5-1 and TRBJ2-4; 7 nucleotides line up with TRBD1. The germline gives CDR1 SGHRS, CDR2 YFSETQ. This CDR3 has 13 residues. V gave up 0 bases and J gave up 7 bases; unmatched junction bases: 1.

The chain combines TRBV23-1 with TRBJ1-6; TRBD1 might be the D (6 bases). TRBV23-1 is given ORF status, its function remaining uncertain. This CDR3 comprises 19 residues. V was pared by 0 bases and J by 10 bases, with 25 bases between. The CDR3 sequence is CASSQSVSIMDSRHSPLHF. CDR3 in DNA: TGCGCCAGCAGTCAATCGGTGAGCATAATGGACAGCCGCCACTCACCCCTCCACTTT.

The CDR3 reads CSVVTGGWGTQYF. The CDR3 region has the DNA TGCAGCGTTGTAACAGGGGGGTGGGGGACCCAGTACTTC. The chain has TRBV29-1 and TRBJ2-5; TRBD1 matches 8 bases. The V gene's germline CDR1 is SQVTM and CDR2 ANQGSEA. The CDR3 is 13 residues long. V dropped 4 bases and J dropped 7; count of bases not matched to a gene: 8.

This clonotype was counted a few times. CDR3 in DNA: TGTGCCAGCAGTGCCACGGTGGGACTAGGGGTTTTCTTC. It translates to CASSATVGLGVFF. This chain connects TRBV12-3 or TRBV12-4 to TRBJ2-1; 8 nucleotides agree with TRBD2. With V trimmed by 5 bases and J by 16 bases, 13 bases remained unmatched. The CDR3 extends over 13 amino acids.

This clonotype was counted between two and nine times. The J gene is TRBJ1-1, the V gene TRBV15; the D gene is possibly TRBD1 (5 bases). CDR3 length: 17 residues. Germline V lookup: CDR1 LNHNV, CDR2 YYDKDF (reference sequence). V lost 1 base and J lost 1, with 16 bases in between. In DNA, the CDR3 is TGTGCCACCAGCAGAGGTGGGGCGAGGGGATGGAACACTGAAGCTTTCTTT. This sequence encodes CATSRGGARGWNTEAFF.

This clonotype came up many times. This chain joins TRBV7-8 and TRBJ2-3; D unresolved. V was trimmed by 2 bases and J by 5 bases, leaving 8 bases between them. The CDR3 is 13 residues long. Germline V gives CDR1 SGHVS, CDR2 FQNEAQ. CDR3 nucleotides: TGTGCCAGCAGCTTACCCTCGAGAGATACGCAGTATTTT. It yields the protein CASSLPSRDTQYF. Together with reference TRBV7-8 and TRBJ2-3, the CDR3 gives the full variable domain: GAGVSQSPRYKVAKRGQDVALRCDPISGHVSLFWYQQALGQGPEFLTYFQNEAQLDKSGLPSDRFFAERPEGSVSTLKIQRTQQEDSAVYLCASSLPSRDTQYFGPGTRLTVL.

This chain joins TRBV15 and TRBJ1-1; D remains unclear. Germline V CDR1 and CDR2: LNHNV, YYDKDF (reference sequence). The V gene lost 0 bases and the J gene lost 0 bases, with 5 bases spanning the gap. This CDR3 spans 14 amino acids. The CDR3 reads CATSRDPVNTEAFF. CDR3 DNA: TGTGCCACCAGCAGAGATCCAGTGAACACTGAAGCTTTCTTT.

In this sample, this clonotype turned up a few times. The gene calls are TRBV12-3 or TRBV12-4 and TRBJ2-1; D is perhaps TRBD1 or TRBD2 (5 bases each). This CDR3 comprises 14 residues. Trimming removed 3 bases at V and 6 bases at J, with 12 bases between. The CDR3 DNA reads as TGTGCCAGCAGTTTCTGGTCAGGGAGCAATGAGCAGTTCTTC. Its protein product is CASSFWSGSNEQFF.